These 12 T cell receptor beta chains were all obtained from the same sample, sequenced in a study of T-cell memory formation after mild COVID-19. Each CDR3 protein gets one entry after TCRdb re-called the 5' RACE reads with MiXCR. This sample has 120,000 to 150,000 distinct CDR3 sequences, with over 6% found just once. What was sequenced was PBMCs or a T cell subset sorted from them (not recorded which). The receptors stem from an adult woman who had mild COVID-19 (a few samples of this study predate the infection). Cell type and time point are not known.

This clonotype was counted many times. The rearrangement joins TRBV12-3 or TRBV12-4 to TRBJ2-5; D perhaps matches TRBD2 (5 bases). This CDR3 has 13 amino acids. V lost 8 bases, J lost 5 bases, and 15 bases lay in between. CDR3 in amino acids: CASGRASGETQYF. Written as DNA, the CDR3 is TGTGCCAGCGGCCGGGCCTCGGGGGAGACCCAGTACTTC.

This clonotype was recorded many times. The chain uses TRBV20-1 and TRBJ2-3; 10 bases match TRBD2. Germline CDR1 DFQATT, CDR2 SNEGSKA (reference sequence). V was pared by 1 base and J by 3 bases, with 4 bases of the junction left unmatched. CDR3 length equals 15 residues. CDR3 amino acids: CSARVTLAGTDTQYF. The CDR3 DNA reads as TGCAGTGCTAGAGTCACACTAGCGGGGACAGATACGCAGTATTTT.

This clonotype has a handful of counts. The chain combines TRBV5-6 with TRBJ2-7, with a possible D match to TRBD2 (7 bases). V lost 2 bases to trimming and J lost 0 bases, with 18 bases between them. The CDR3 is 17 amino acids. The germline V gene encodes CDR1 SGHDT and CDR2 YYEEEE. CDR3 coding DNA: TGTGCCAGCAGCTTCTCTCCCGGGGGGCGGAGCTCCTACGAGCAGTACTTC. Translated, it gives CASSFSPGGRSSYEQYF.

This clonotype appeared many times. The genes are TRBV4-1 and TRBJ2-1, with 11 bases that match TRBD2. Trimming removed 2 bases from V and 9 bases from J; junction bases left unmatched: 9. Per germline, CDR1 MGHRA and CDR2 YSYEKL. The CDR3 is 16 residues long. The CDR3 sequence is CASSQTPLAGVGEQFF. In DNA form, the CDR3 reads TGCGCCAGCAGCCAAACGCCACTAGCGGGGGTGGGTGAGCAGTTCTTC.

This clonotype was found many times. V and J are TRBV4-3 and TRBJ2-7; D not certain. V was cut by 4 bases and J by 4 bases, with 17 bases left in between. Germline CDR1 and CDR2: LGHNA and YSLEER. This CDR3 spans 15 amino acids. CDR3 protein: CASSPSLGIPYEQYF. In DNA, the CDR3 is TGCGCCAGCAGCCCCAGTTTGGGTATTCCTTACGAGCAGTACTTC.

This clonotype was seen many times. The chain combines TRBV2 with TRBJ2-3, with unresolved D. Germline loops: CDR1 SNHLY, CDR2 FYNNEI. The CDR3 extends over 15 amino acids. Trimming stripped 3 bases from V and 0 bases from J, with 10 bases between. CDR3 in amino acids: CASSESYLSTDTQYF. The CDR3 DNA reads TGTGCCAGCAGTGAGAGTTACCTAAGCACAGATACGCAGTATTTT. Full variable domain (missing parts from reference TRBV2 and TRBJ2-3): EPEVTQTPSHQVTQMGQEVILRCVPISNHLYFYWYRQILGQKVEFLVSFYNNEISEKSEIFDDQFSVERPDGSNFTLKIRSTKLEDSAMYFCASSESYLSTDTQYFGPGTRLTVL.

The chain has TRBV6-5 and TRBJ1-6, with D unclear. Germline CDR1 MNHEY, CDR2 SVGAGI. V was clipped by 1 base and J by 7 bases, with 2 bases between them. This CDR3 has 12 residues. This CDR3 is CASSYFNSPLHF. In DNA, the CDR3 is TGTGCCAGCAGTTACTTCAATTCACCCCTCCACTTT.

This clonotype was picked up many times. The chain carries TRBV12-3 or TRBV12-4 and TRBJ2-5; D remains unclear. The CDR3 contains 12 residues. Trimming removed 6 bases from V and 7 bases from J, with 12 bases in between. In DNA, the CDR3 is TGTGCCAGCAGCCCATCCGTGGGGACCCAGTACTTC. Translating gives CASSPSVGTQYF.

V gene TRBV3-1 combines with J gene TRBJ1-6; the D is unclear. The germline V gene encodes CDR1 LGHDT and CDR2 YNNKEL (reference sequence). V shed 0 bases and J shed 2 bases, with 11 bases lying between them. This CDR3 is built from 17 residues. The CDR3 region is CASSQDHPATYNSPLHF. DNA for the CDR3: TGTGCCAGCAGCCAAGATCACCCGGCAACCTATAATTCACCCCTCCACTTT.

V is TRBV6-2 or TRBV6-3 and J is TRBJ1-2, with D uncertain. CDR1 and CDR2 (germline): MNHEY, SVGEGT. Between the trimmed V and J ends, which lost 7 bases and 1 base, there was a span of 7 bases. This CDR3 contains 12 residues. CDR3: CASIGRNYGYTF. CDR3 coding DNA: TGTGCCAGCATTGGGCGTAACTATGGCTACACCTTC.

The CDR3 DNA reads TGTGCCAGCAGCCAAATGACTAGCGGGAGTGATACGCAGTATTTT. Its translation is CASSQMTSGSDTQYF. This chain joins TRBV4-2 and TRBJ2-3, with 12 bases lining up with TRBD2. V shed 2 bases, J shed 6 bases, and the junction held 3 bases outside the gene matches. The CDR3 is 15 amino acids. Germline-derived CDR1 and CDR2 are LGHNA and YNFKEQ.

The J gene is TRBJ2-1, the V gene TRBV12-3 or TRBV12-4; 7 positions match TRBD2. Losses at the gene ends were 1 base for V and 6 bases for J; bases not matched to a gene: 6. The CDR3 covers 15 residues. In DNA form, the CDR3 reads TGTGCCAGCAGTTTAGGAGCGGGGACGATCAATGAGCAGTTCTTC. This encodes CASSLGAGTINEQFF.